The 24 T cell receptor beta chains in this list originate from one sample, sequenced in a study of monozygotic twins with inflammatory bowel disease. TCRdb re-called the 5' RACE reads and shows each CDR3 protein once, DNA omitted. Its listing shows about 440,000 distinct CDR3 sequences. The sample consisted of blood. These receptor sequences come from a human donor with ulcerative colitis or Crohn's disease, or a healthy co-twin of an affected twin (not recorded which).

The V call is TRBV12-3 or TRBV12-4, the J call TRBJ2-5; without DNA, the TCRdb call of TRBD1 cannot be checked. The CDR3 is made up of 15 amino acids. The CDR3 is CASSWGTVIQETQYF.

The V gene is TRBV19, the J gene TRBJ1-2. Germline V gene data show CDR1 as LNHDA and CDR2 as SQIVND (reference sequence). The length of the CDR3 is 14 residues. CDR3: CASRDMPLGYGYTF.

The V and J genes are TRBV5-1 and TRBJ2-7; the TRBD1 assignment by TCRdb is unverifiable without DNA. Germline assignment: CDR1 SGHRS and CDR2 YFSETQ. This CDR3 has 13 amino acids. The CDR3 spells CASSQGNMDSQYF.

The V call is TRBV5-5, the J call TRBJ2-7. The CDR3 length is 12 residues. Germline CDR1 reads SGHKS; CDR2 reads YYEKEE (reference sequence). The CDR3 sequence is CASSLDGYEQYF.

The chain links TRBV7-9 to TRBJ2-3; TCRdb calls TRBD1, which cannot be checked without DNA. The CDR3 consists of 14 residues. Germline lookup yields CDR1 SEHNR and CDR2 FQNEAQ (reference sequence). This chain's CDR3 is CASSLGQGLDTQYF.

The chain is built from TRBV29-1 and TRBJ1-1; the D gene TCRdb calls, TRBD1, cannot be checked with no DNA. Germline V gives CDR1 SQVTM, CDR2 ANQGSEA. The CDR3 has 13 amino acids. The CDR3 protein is CSVDAGRQNEAFF. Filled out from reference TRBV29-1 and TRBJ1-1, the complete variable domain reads SAVISQKPSRDICQRGTSLTIQCQVDSQVTMMFWYRQQPGQSLTLIATANQGSEATYESGFVIDKFPISRPNLTFSTLTVSNMSPEDSSIYLCSVDAGRQNEAFFGQGTRLTVV.

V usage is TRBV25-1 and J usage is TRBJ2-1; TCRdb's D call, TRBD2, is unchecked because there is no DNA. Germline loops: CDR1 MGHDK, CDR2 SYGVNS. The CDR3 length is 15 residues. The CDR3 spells CASSEGSLRGDEQFF.

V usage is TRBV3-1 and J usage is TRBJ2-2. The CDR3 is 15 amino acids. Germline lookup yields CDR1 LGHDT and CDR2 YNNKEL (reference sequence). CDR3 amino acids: CASSQVSGTTGELFF.

The CDR3 loop is CASSPRTSGEETQYF. The chain is built from TRBV7-2 and TRBJ2-5; TCRdb reports TRBD2, a call that lacks DNA to check it against. Looked up from germline, CDR1 is SGHTA and CDR2 is FQGNSA. This CDR3 is 15 amino acids long.

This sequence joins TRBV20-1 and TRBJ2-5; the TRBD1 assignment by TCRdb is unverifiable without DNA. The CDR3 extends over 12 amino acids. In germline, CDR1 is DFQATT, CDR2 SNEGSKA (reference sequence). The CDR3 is CSAPDRAETQYF.

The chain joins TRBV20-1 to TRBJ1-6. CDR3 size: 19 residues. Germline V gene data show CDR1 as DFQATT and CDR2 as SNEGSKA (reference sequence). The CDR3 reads CSASKGFGEGGSYNSPLHF.

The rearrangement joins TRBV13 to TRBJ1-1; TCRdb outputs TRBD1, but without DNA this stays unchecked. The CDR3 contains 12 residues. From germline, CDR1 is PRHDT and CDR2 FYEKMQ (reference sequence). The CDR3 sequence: CASSLRQTEAFF.

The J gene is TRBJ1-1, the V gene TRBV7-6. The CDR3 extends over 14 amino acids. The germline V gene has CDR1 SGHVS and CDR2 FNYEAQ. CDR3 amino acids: CASTIIAGSTEAFF.

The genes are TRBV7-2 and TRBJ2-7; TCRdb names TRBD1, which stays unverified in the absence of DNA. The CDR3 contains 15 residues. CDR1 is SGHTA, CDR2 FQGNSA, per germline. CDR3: CASSPLPAGSYEQYF.

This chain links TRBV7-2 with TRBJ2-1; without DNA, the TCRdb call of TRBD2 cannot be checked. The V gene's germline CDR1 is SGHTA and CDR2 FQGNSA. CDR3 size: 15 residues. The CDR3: CASSLGGLPWNEQFF.

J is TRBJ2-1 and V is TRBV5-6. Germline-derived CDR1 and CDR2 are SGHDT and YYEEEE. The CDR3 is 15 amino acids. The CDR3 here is CASSLKPRWPNEQFF.

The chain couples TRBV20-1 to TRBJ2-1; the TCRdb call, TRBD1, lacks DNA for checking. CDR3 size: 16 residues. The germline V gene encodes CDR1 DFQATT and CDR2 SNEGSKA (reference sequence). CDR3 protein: CSARAIGGRYYNEQFF.

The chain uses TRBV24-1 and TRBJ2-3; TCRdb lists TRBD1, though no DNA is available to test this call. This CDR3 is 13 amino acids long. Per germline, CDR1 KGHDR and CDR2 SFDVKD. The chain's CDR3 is CATQTTRGSPQYF.

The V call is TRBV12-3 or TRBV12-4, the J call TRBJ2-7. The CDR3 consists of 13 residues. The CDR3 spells CASRPPSVGEQYF.

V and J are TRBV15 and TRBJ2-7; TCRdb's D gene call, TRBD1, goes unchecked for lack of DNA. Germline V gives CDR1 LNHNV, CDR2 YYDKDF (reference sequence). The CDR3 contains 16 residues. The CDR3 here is CATSRRLDSPTYEQYF.

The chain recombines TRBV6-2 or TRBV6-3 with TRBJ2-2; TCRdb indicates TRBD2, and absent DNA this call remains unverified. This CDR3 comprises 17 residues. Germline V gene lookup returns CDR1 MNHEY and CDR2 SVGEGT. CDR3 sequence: CASSYEEGRGYTGELFF.

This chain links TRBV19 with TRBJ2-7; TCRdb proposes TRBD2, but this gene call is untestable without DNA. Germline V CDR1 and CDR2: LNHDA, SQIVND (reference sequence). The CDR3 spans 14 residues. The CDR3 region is CASSGVAGVYEQYF. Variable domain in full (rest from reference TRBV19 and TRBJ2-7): DGGITQSPKYLFRKEGQNVTLSCEQNLNHDAMYWYRQDPGQGLRLIYYSQIVNDFQKGDIAEGYSVSREKKESFPLTVTSAQKNPTAFYLCASSGVAGVYEQYFGPGTRLTVT.

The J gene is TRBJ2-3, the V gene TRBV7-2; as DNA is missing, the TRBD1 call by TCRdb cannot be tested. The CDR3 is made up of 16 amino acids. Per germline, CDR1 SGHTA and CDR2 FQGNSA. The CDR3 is CASSLQYGIGTDTQYF.

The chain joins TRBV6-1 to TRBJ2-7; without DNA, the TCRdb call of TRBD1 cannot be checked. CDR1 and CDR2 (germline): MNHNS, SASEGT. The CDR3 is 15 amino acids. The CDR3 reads CASTRPGMGPYEQYF.